This T cell receptor (beta chain) was recovered during a study of identical twins. Findings and limits, study-wide: Weaker excess twin sharing was seen among beta out-of-frame sequences. Analyses based on zero insertions could be partly confounded by invariant MAIT and iNKT cells. In cord blood, abundant beta clonotypes had fewer insertions; memory showed no trend.

A universal primer site was created by template switching, with the cDNA bearing unique molecular identifiers. TCRdb fed the 5' RACE reads into MiXCR, producing one record per CDR3 protein. The table has about 1.7 million distinct CDR3 sequences, around a third seen once; the top ten hold around 0.25%. This clonotype was counted a few times. Its antigen is not identified. Germline CDR1 and CDR2: SGHDN and FVKESK. Trimming pared 0 bases from V and 10 bases from J, leaving 13 bases between. This CDR3 spans 14 amino acids. This chain connects TRBV14 to TRBJ2-1, with TRBD2 as a possible D gene (6 bases). The clonotype was recovered from a newborn girl in good health. The specimen was cord blood. CDR3 DNA: TGTGCCAGCAGCCAAGATTGGGGACTGAGCGAGCAGTTCTTC. Its protein product is CASSQDWGLSEQFF.